This T cell receptor beta chain is drawn from a study of control samples from healthy donors and cancer patients (dated by TCRdb to between 2020 and 2021). Preparation of the library involved the immunoSEQ multiplex PCR assay. The clones in this table, taken by TCRdb from immuneACCESS, are in-frame only. Not every clone is retained; where verified, under half of the shortfall comes from an unresolved V gene, and the cause of the rest is unknown. Across this sample there are 100,000 or so clones, with 83% seen only once. The ten largest account for about 12% of the sample. Trimming at the junction amounts to 2 bases on V and 2 bases on J, and the germline ends lie 6 bases apart. The CDR1 and CDR2 encoded by the germline V gene are MNHEY and SVGEGT. From its cysteine to its phenylalanine, the CDR3 spans 14 amino acids. The sequence is cut down to CDR3 DNA, 42 bases in frame from base 1. This clone was counted a single time. Its antigen is currently not known. No qualities accompany the bases; no much larger clone lies one base away.

The chain was built from TRBV6-2 or TRBV6-3 and TRBJ2-2; there is no confident call for the D gene. This receptor was taken from a woman aged 45-59 years in good health. Sequencing used blood. The DNA is as follows: TGTGCCAGCAGTTACGTGTTCAACACCGGGGAGCTGTTTTTT. Its protein reads: CASSYVFNTGELFF.